This entry lists 25 T cell receptor beta chains sequenced from one sample in a study of blood T cell repertoires in COVID-19. Profiled with immunoSEQ multiplex PCR; TCRdb holds only in-frame clones, not every one. The sample lists fewer than 250,000 clones; about 89% were seen once. Sequenced material: PBMCs or T cells enriched from blood (not recorded which). The receptors stem from a woman under 30 who had recovered from COVID-19.

In DNA form, the CDR3 reads TGTGCCAGCAGTGTTTCGGGGGGCAACTCCTACGAGCAGTACTTC. Protein product: CASSVSGGNSYEQYF. The V gene is TRBV2, the J gene TRBJ2-7; tentative D call: TRBD2 (7 bases). This CDR3 has 15 amino acids. CDR1 is SNHLY and CDR2 is FYNNEI in the germline V gene. V lost 4 bases and J 0 bases, leaving 13 bases between the germline ends.

This clone was detected only a few times. The rearrangement joins TRBV9 to TRBJ2-3; D unresolved. CDR3 length: 13 residues. Germline CDR1 and CDR2: SGDLS and YYNGEE. The V end was cut by 3 bases, the J end by 2 bases, with 7 bases between. The CDR3 DNA sequence: TGTGCCAGCAGCGGGCAGATCACAGATACGCAGTATTTT. Translation gives CASSGQITDTQYF. The full variable domain, in which reference TRBV9 and TRBJ2-3 provide the parts outside the CDR3, is DSGVTQTPKHLITATGQRVTLRCSPRSGDLSVYWYQQSLDQGLQFLIQYYNGEERAKGNILERFSAQQFPDLHSELNLSSLELGDSALYFCASSGQITDTQYFGPGTRLTVL.

This chain joins TRBV28 and TRBJ1-5; TRBD1 is a possible D gene (6 bases). CDR1 and CDR2 (germline): MDHEN, SYDVKM. The length of the CDR3 is 15 residues. V dropped 4 bases and J dropped 4 bases, with 14 bases sitting between them. In DNA form, the CDR3 reads TGTGCCAGCAGTTCACACGACAGGAAGAATCAGCCCCAGCATTTT. It yields the protein CASSSHDRKNQPQHF.

CDR3 amino acids: CASSYSSMNTEAFF. CDR3 nucleotides: TGCGCCAGCAGCTACAGTAGTATGAACACTGAAGCTTTCTTT. The chain employs TRBV5-1 and TRBJ1-1; D call uncertain. The CDR3 loop spans 14 amino acids. In germline, CDR1 is SGHRS, CDR2 YFSETQ. The V gene lost 3 bases and the J gene lost 0 bases, with 9 bases spanning the gap.

The chain uses TRBV19 and TRBJ1-2, with 8 bases that match TRBD1. V lost 6 bases, J lost 4 bases, and 10 bases stayed unmatched. CDR1 and CDR2 from the germline V gene are LNHDA and SQIVND (reference sequence). CDR3 size: 15 residues. The CDR3 bases are TGTGCCAGTAGGCCAGGACAGGGTTATGGCTATGGCTACACCTTC. Its translation: CASRPGQGYGYGYTF.

The rearrangement uses TRBV6-1 and TRBJ1-2; the D gene is possibly TRBD1 (5 bases). V lost 1 base to trimming and J lost 5 bases, with 14 bases between them. This CDR3 spans 15 amino acids. Germline CDR1 reads MNHNS; CDR2 reads SASEGT. The CDR3 protein is CASSEGGSGWYGYTF. CDR3 DNA sequence: TGTGCCAGCAGTGAAGGGGGCTCAGGGTGGTATGGCTACACCTTC.

The CDR3 sequence is CASSLRPPDSGSGVLSEQFF. DNA of the CDR3: TGTGCCAGCAGCTTAAGACCCCCGGACTCAGGTAGCGGGGTTCTTAGTGAGCAGTTCTTC. The chain has TRBV7-6 and TRBJ2-1, with 8 bases lining up with TRBD2. The CDR3 is made up of 20 amino acids. Germline CDR1 SGHVS, CDR2 FNYEAQ. Trimming cost V 2 bases and J 9 bases; bases outside gene matches: 24.

This clone was detected only a few times. CDR3 residues: CASSRWEGRNYGYTF. DNA for the CDR3: TGTGCCAGCAGCCGATGGGAGGGTCGTAACTATGGCTACACCTTC. The chain is built from TRBV11-2 and TRBJ1-2; D not certain. V lost 5 bases to trimming and J lost 1 base, with 14 bases between them. Germline loops: CDR1 SGHAT, CDR2 FQNNGV. The CDR3 has 15 amino acids.

V usage is TRBV25-1 and J usage is TRBJ2-2; D gene uncertain. Germline values: CDR1 MGHDK, CDR2 SYGVNS. CDR3 size: 14 residues. V was clipped by 3 bases and J by 6 bases, with 11 bases between them. CDR3 nucleotides: TGTGCCAGCAGTGATCCCGGGTTAGCCGGGGAGCTGTTTTTT. This encodes CASSDPGLAGELFF.

This sequence joins TRBV5-4 and TRBJ1-6, with 10 positions matching TRBD1. Germline CDR1 and CDR2: SGHNT and YYREEE (reference sequence). CDR3 length: 17 residues. V lost 3 bases and J lost 9; bases outside the gene matches: 12. CDR3 bases: TGTGCCAGCAGCTCCGGGACAGGGGTAGCGGCTGGTTCACCCCTCCACTTT. It translates to CASSSGTGVAAGSPLHF.

The CDR3: CAWSSGLELSYGYTF. The CDR3 DNA is TGTGCCTGGAGTTCGGGGTTGGAGTTAAGCTATGGCTACACCTTC. V and J are TRBV30 and TRBJ1-2, with D uncertain. Germline V lookup: CDR1 GTSNPN, CDR2 SVGIG (reference sequence). This CDR3 region has 15 residues. V was pared by 2 bases and J by 4 bases, with 17 bases between.

The chain carries TRBV7-2 and TRBJ1-4; possibly TRBD1 for D (5 bases). CDR3 length: 15 amino acids. Trimming pared 1 base from V and 7 bases from J, leaving 13 bases between. Germline loops: CDR1 SGHTA, CDR2 FQGNSA. The CDR3 bases are TGTGCCAGCAGCTTAGATTCAGGGAGGGGTGAAAAACTGTTTTTT. It is translated as CASSLDSGRGEKLFF.

CDR3: CASRADSPHYGYTF. The CDR3 coding sequence is TGCGCCAGCAGGGCGGACAGCCCCCACTATGGCTACACCTTC. The rearrangement links TRBV5-1 to TRBJ1-2, with D tentatively TRBD1 (6 bases). This CDR3 is 14 amino acids long. Trimming took off 5 bases at V and 3 bases at J, with 14 bases between the two ends. Per germline, CDR1 SGHRS and CDR2 YFSETQ.

In its sample, this clone was seen once. The chain has TRBV6-5 and TRBJ2-5; the D gene is possibly TRBD1 (5 bases). V lost 8 bases to trimming and J lost 3 bases, with 19 bases between them. Germline CDR1 and CDR2: MNHEY and SVGAGI. The CDR3 totals 15 residues. As DNA, the CDR3 is TGTGCCAGCGGCAACGCCCCTTCGGACAAAGAGACCCAGTACTTC. Its protein is CASGNAPSDKETQYF.

V gene TRBV19 combines with J gene TRBJ1-6; tentative D call: TRBD1 (6 bases). CDR1 and CDR2 (germline): LNHDA, SQIVND (reference sequence). V lost 7 bases and J lost 9, with 13 bases in between. The CDR3 consists of 13 residues. The CDR3 spells CASNVGGSSPLHF. The CDR3 nucleotides are TGTGCCAGTAACGTAGGGGGTAGTTCACCCCTCCACTTT.

The rearrangement uses TRBV11-1 and TRBJ2-2; D is perhaps TRBD1 (7 bases). Per the germline V gene, CDR1 is SGHAT and CDR2 is FQDESV (reference sequence). This CDR3 contains 16 residues. Trimming stripped 6 bases from V and 0 bases from J, with 14 bases between. Here the CDR3 reads CASSAGGTTNTGELFF. The CDR3 coding sequence is TGTGCCAGCAGTGCAGGGGGGACCACGAACACCGGGGAGCTGTTTTTT.

The CDR3 loop reads CASSSKQGNHEQYF. The CDR3 DNA follows: TGTGCCAGCAGCTCCAAACAGGGGAATCACGAGCAGTACTTC. V gene TRBV7-2 combines with J gene TRBJ2-7; 7 bases align to TRBD1. The CDR3 runs to 14 residues. V dropped 4 bases and J dropped 5; count of bases not matched to a gene: 8. Looked up from germline, CDR1 is SGHTA and CDR2 is FQGNSA.

The chain recombines TRBV6-1 with TRBJ1-4; 7 bases align to TRBD1. V dropped 1 base and J dropped 6; count of bases not matched to a gene: 5. Germline assignment: CDR1 MNHNS and CDR2 SASEGT. The CDR3 has 15 residues. In nucleotides, the CDR3 is TGTGCCAGCAGTGAAGTTGGGACAGCCCATGAAAAACTGTTTTTT. Residues: CASSEVGTAHEKLFF.

V is TRBV7-9 and J is TRBJ1-3; weak D call: TRBD1 (6 bases). The germline gives CDR1 SEHNR, CDR2 FQNEAQ (reference sequence). Trimming cost V 3 bases and J 2 bases, with 8 bases left between them. CDR3 length: 14 residues. The CDR3 here is CASSFNRAGNTIYF. The CDR3 DNA reads as TGTGCCAGCAGCTTCAACAGGGCTGGAAACACCATATATTTT.

This clone is a singleton in its sample. The chain carries TRBV18 and TRBJ1-5; 7 bases align to TRBD1. After removal of 4 bases from V and 11 bases from J, the junction contained 14 bases not matched to a gene. The CDR3 totals 15 residues. From germline, CDR1 is KGHSH and CDR2 LQKENI. Here the CDR3 reads CASSRDRVDLGSQHF. The CDR3 DNA reads TGTGCCAGCTCACGTGACAGGGTGGACCTCGGGTCCCAGCATTTT.

The chain is built from TRBV20-1 and TRBJ2-5; D is ambiguous. The CDR3 is 11 residues long. Germline V lookup: CDR1 DFQATT, CDR2 SNEGSKA (reference sequence). The DNA of the CDR3 is TGCAGCGCTCTCCTACAAGAGACCCAGTACTTC. Protein sequence: CSALLQETQYF.

This chain links TRBV18 with TRBJ2-1; D remains unclear. This CDR3 region has 14 residues. The V end was cut by 3 bases, the J end by 4 bases, with 10 bases between. Germline lookup yields CDR1 KGHSH and CDR2 LQKENI. The CDR3, as DNA: TGTGCCAGCTCACCCCGGGTCGAATACAATGAGCAGTTCTTC. This encodes CASSPRVEYNEQFF. Based on the CDR3 plus reference TRBV18 and TRBJ2-1, the full variable domain is NAGVMQNPRHLVRRRGQEARLRCSPMKGHSHVYWYRQLPEEGLKFMVYLQKENIIDESGMPKERFSAEFPKEGPSILRIQQVVRGDSAAYFCASSPRVEYNEQFFGPGTRLTVL.

The chain recombines TRBV12-3 or TRBV12-4 with TRBJ1-2; D perhaps matches TRBD1 (5 bases). The CDR3 has 12 amino acids. The V end was cut by 6 bases, the J end by 6 bases, with 11 bases between. The CDR3, as DNA: TGTGCCAGCAGCCCAGACAGTAATGGCTACACCTTC. Translating it yields CASSPDSNGYTF.

The CDR3 DNA reads as TGCGCCAGCAGCTTGGGCCCCGGGACAGAGAATGAGCAGTTCTTC. Its translation: CASSLGPGTENEQFF. The rearrangement joins TRBV5-1 to TRBJ2-1; TRBD1 matches 7 bases. There are 15 residues in the CDR3. Germline V gene data show CDR1 as SGHRS and CDR2 as YFSETQ. J gave up 7 bases and V 0 bases, and 7 bases lay outside the gene matches. Full variable domain (remainder filled in from reference TRBV5-1 and TRBJ2-1): KAGVTQTPRYLIKTRGQQVTLSCSPISGHRSVSWYQQTPGQGLQFLFEYFSETQRNKGNFPGRFSGRQFSNSRSEMNVSTLELGDSALYLCASSLGPGTENEQFFGPGTRLTVL.

The rearrangement joins TRBV5-1 to TRBJ1-4; weak D call: TRBD1 (6 bases). There are 14 residues in the CDR3. Per germline, CDR1 SGHRS and CDR2 YFSETQ. Trimming cost V 7 bases and J 2 bases, with 12 bases left between them. In DNA form, the CDR3 reads TGCGCCAGCGGATCAGGGGTTACTAATGAAAAACTGTTTTTT. This codes for CASGSGVTNEKLFF.